The clone carrying this TCR beta chain was picked up one time. Its antigen remains unknown. It was with 60 Vbeta and 13 Jbeta primers that the PCR ran. Only in-frame clones appear in the TCRdb table, and some are missing; sequencing was by immunoSEQ multiplex PCR. Of 45,000 to 65,000 clones detected, around 73% appear once; the ten largest clones hold about 2.5%. The data belong to a study of cytomegalovirus exposure and HLA in healthy donors. The study, taken as a whole, reports: Association of a missense DCLRE1C variant with TCR beta V- and J-gene trimming was reported in a later analysis.

V lost 6 bases to trimming and J lost 4 bases, with 16 bases between them. Germline assignment: CDR1 MGHDK and CDR2 SYGVNS. This CDR3 is built from 15 residues. This chain uses TRBV25-1 with TRBJ2-1, with D maybe TRBD2 (5 bases). Sequenced sample: PBMCs. This receptor was obtained from a middle-aged woman in good health and CMV-seropositive. The CDR3 protein is CASSQRGGLYNEQFF. The DNA of the CDR3 is TGTGCCAGCAGCCAACGGGGTGGCCTATACAATGAGCAGTTCTTC.